This TCR beta chain was sequenced in a study of T-cell reconstitution after alpha-beta-depleted transplantation in children. During its preparation, the TCRbeta library received unique molecular identifiers. TCRdb passed the PCR reads through MiXCR, listing each CDR3 protein once. Of about 340,000 distinct CDR3 sequences in the sample, around 15% are singletons; the top ten hold approximately 44%. V was shortened by 0 bases and J by 5 bases, with 17 bases between the two germline ends. CDR3 size: 16 residues. Germline values: CDR1 SGHTA, CDR2 FQGNSA. The rearrangement links TRBV7-2 to TRBJ2-7; the D call may be TRBD1 or TRBD2 (7 bases each). The receptor's source is a male patient under 10 years old who had a stem cell transplant for acute lymphoblastic leukemia, so the T cells may come from the graft donor. The sample here was PBMCs, mostly from graft donor cells, taken 360 days after TCRalphabeta/CD19-depleted stem cell transplant. DNA for the CDR3: TGTGCCAGCAGCTTAGCGTATATGGGAGGGGGCCACGAGCAGTACTTC. Translating gives CASSLAYMGGGHEQYF.